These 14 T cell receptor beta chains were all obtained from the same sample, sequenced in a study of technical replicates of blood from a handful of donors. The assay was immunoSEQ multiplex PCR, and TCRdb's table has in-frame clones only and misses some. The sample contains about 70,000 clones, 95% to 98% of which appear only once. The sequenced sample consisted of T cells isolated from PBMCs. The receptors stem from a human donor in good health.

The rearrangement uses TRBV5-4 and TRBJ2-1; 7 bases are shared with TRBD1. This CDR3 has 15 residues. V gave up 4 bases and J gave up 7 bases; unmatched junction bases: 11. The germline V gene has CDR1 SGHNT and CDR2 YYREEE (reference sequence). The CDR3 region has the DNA TGTGCCAGCAGCCCCCAGACAGGGAAGCTTAATGAGCAGTTCTTC. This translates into CASSPQTGKLNEQFF.

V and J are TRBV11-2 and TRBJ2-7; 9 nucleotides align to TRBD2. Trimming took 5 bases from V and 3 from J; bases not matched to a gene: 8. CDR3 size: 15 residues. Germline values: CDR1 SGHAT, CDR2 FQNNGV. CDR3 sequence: CASSETSGPYYEQYF. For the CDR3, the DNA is TGTGCCAGCAGCGAGACTAGCGGACCTTACTACGAGCAGTACTTC.

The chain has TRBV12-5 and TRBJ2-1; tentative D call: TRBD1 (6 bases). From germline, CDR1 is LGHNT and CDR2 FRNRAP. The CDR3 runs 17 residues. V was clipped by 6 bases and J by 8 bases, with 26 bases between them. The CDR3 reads CASGNRDTDRAVYEQFF. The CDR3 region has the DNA TGTGCTAGTGGGAATCGGGACACCGACCGGGCTGTTTATGAGCAGTTCTTC.

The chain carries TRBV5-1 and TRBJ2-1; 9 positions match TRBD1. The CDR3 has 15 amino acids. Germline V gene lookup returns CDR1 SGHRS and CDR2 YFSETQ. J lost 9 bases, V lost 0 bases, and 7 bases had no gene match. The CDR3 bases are TGCGCCAGCAGCTTGGGGGGACAGGGCCCAGGTGAGCAGTTCTTC. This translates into CASSLGGQGPGEQFF.

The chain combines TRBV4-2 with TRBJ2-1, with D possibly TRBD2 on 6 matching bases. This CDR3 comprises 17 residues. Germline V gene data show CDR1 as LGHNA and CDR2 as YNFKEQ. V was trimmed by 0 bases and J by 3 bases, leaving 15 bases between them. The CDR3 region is CASSQDQGTGVYNEQFF. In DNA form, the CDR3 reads TGTGCCAGCAGCCAAGATCAGGGTACGGGAGTCTACAATGAGCAGTTCTTC.

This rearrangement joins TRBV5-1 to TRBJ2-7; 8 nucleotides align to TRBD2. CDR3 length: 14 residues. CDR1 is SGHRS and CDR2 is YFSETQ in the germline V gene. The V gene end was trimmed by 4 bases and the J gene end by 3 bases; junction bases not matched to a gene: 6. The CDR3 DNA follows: TGCGCCAGCAGCCGGGGGGCGGGAGGCTACGAGCAGTACTTC. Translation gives CASSRGAGGYEQYF.

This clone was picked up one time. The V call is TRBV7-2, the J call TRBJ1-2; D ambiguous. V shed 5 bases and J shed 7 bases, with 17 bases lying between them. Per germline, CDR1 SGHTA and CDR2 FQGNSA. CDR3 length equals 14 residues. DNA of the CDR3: TGTGCCAGCAGCCCGCAGGCCCTTCCGCGTGGCTACACCTTC. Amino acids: CASSPQALPRGYTF. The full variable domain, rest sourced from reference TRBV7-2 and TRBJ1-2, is GAGVSQSPSNKVTEKGKDVELRCDPISGHTALYWYRQSLGQGLEFLIYFQGNSAPDKSGLPSDRFSAERTGGSVSTLTIQRTQQEDSAVYLCASSPQALPRGYTFGSGTRLTVV.

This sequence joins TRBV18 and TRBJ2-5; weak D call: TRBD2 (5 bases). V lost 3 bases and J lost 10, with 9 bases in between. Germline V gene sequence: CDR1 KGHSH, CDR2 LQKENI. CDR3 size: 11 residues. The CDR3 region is CASSPAEGQYF. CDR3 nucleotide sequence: TGTGCCAGCTCACCTGCCGAGGGCCAGTACTTC.

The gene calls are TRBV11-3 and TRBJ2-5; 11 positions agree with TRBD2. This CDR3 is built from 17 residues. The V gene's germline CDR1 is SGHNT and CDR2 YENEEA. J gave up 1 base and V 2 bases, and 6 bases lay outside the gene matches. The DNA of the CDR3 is TGTGCCAGCAGCTTACCCGGACTAGCGGGTGCCCAAGAGACCCAGTACTTC. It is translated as CASSLPGLAGAQETQYF.

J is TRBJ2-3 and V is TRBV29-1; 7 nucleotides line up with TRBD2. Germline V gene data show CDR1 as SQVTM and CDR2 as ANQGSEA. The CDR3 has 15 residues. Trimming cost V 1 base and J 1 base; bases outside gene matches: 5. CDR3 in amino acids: CSVEGGSGGTDTQYF. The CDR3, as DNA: TGCAGCGTTGAAGGGGGAAGCGGGGGCACAGATACGCAGTATTTT.

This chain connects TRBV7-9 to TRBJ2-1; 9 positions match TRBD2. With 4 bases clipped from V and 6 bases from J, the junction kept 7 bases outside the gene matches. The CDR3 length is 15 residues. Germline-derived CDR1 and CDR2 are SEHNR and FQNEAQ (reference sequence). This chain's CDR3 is CASSSPAGGSNEQFF. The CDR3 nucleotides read TGTGCCAGCAGCTCGCCAGCGGGAGGATCCAATGAGCAGTTCTTC.

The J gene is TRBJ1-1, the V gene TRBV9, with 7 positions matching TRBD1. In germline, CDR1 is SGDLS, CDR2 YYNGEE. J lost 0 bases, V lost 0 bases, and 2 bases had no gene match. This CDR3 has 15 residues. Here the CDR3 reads CASSVEGQLNTEAFF. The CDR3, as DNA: TGTGCCAGCAGCGTAGAGGGACAGCTGAACACTGAAGCTTTCTTT.

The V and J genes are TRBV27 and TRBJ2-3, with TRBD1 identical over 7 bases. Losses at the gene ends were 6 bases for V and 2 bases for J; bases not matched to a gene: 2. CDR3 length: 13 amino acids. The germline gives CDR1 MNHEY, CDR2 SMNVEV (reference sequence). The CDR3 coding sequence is TGTGCCAGCAGCAGGGGGATCACAGATACGCAGTATTTT. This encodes CASSRGITDTQYF.

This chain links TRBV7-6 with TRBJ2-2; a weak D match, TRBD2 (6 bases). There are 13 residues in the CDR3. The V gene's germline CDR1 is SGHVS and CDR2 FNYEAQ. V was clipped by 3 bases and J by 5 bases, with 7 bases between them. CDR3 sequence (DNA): TGTGCCAGCAGCTTCGGAGGGACCGGGGAGCTGTTTTTT. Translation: CASSFGGTGELFF.